This TCR beta chain was found in a study of beta chain features in type 1 diabetes. Broader study findings: Patients with Type 1 diabetes showed moderately but significantly shorter TCRB CDR3s in all four CD4+ subsets.

In the case of this clone: The antigen is not known.

Trimming removed 4 bases from V and 6 bases from J, with 13 bases in between. The CDR3 sequence is 12 residues long. Germline CDR1 SQVTM, CDR2 ANQGSEA. Since all of the isolated RNA was reverse transcribed, expressed TCRB transcripts were what got sequenced. Sequenced by immunoSEQ multiplex PCR; TCRdb stores in-frame clones only, minus some. Here the sample spans around 600,000 clones, 9.5% to 15% being singletons. The receptor comes from a man aged 30-40 years with type 1 diabetes. Sequencing was carried out using naive CD4+ T cells from blood. V usage is TRBV29-1 and J usage is TRBJ2-7; D remains ambiguous. CDR3 sequence: CSVGHMTAEQYF. CDR3 bases: TGCAGCGTTGGGCACATGACGGCCGAGCAGTACTTC.